This T cell receptor beta chain derives from a study of T cells in localized non-small cell lung cancer. This CDR3 contains 16 residues. Between the trimmed V and J ends, which lost 3 bases and 2 bases, there was a span of 14 bases. Germline V gene data show CDR1 as LNHDA and CDR2 as SQIVND (reference sequence). Concerning this clone itself: The antigen remains unidentified.

Generated by immunoSEQ multiplex PCR, the TCRdb table keeps only in-frame clones and is missing some. The table includes roughly 72,000 clones, around 82% detected once. General study results and limits: Appearances in adjacent lung were noted for a median approximately 50 of the top 100 tumor clones. Longer overall survival was linked to higher blood T cell density.

The TCR comes from a female donor over 55 with stage I lung adenocarcinoma. Source: peripheral blood, taken before any cancer treatment. The chain combines TRBV19 with TRBJ2-1; D might be TRBD2 (6 bases). The CDR3 loop reads CASSISAGGPYNEQFF. CDR3 nucleotide sequence: TGTGCCAGTAGTATCTCCGCAGGAGGGCCCTACAATGAGCAGTTCTTC.